Listed here is a single T cell receptor (beta chain). Per the germline V gene, CDR1 is SGHTA and CDR2 is FQGNSA. V was pared by 5 bases and J by 6 bases, with 19 bases between. The CDR3 totals 15 residues. This entry is derived from a study of blood T cell repertoires in COVID-19. Background on the study: Sample material is recorded as cDNA or gDNA derived from T cells, B-cell-depleted T cells, or PBMCs.

The assay was immunoSEQ multiplex PCR, and TCRdb's table has in-frame clones only and misses some. Found here are tens of thousands of clones, approximately 85% of them singletons; the top ten hold 10% to 15%. Material for sequencing was peripheral blood. This TCR came from a human donor in a cohort sampled during active COVID-19. The chain has TRBV7-2 and TRBJ2-5; a weak D match, TRBD2 (6 bases). The chain's CDR3 is CASSASGGGLKTQYF. The CDR3 region has the DNA TGTGCCAGCAGCGCAAGTGGTGGGGGGTTGAAGACCCAGTACTTC.